The subject of this entry is one T cell receptor (beta chain). Its specificity is unknown. These data come from a study of graft-versus-host responses after intestinal transplantation. Study at large: Recipients got multivisceral, liver-intestinal, or isolated intestinal transplants.

Study-level findings and limits: Declining HvG levels early post-transplant were linked to peak circulating GvH clone levels.

Assay used: immunoSEQ multiplex PCR; TCRdb lists only in-frame clones, some missing. The data hold about 94,000 clones, with about 91% observed a single time. The CDR3 sequence is 15 residues long. The germline CDR1 and CDR2 sequences are MDHEN and SYDVKM. V lost 3 bases, J lost 1 base, and 12 bases lay in between. The sequencing here drew on unstimulated CD8+ T cells sorted from spleen or lymph node cells, taken before intestinal transplant. This chain joins TRBV28 and TRBJ1-1; D may be TRBD1 (5 bases). This clonotype was obtained from a human donor who received an intestinal transplant. The CDR3 is CASSFIQDTNTEAFF. The CDR3 DNA follows: TGTGCCAGCAGTTTTATCCAGGACACGAACACTGAAGCTTTCTTT.